This TCR beta chain comes out of a study of CD8 T cells in Susac syndrome. Study-level background: Patients with Susac syndrome were therapy-naive, taking corticosteroids, with some also receiving intravenous immunoglobulin, or taking intravenous immunoglobulin alone at the time their blood was drawn.

The CDR3 is 17 amino acids. V was pared by 1 base and J by 0 bases, with 9 bases of the junction left unmatched. The germline V gene encodes CDR1 LGHNA and CDR2 YNFKEQ. This clonotype was observed a few times. Reverse transcription of 0.5 to 1 ug RNA was performed with random hexamers. TCRdb analysed the immunoSEQ multiplex PCR reads with MiXCR anew, one entry per CDR3 protein. The sample shows about 24,000 distinct CDR3 sequences, 80% to 95% of them seen only once. This chain connects TRBV4-2 to TRBJ2-7, with 7 bases identical to TRBD1. The sequencing sample was made of CD8+ T cells from PBMCs. The sequence was collected from a human donor with Susac syndrome. CDR3 loop: CASSQATGTESSYEQYF. CDR3 DNA: TGTGCCAGCAGCCAAGCTACCGGGACAGAAAGCTCCTACGAGCAGTACTTC.